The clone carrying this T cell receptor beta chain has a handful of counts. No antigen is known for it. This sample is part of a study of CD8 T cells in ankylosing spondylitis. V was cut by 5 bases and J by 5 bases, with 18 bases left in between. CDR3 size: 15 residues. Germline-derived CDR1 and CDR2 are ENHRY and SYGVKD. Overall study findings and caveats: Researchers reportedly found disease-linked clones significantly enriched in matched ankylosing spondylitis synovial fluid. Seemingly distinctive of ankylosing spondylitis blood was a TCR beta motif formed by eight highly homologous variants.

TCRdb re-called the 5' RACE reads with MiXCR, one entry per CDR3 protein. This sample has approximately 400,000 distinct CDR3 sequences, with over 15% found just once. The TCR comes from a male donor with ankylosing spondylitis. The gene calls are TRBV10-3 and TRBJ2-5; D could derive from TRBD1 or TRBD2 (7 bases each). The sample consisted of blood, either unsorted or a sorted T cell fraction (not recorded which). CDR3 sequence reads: CAISSGGQHSETQYF. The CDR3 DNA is TGTGCCATCAGTTCGGGGGGACAGCATTCGGAGACCCAGTACTTC.